The 4 T cell receptor beta chains below were found in one sample sequenced in a study of OX40 agonist ivuxolimab in advanced cancers. Some clones are missing from TCRdb's copy, which holds only in-frame ones; the method was immunoSEQ multiplex PCR. The table records about 68,000 clones, about nine tenths of them present only once. Sample: CD4+ or CD8+ T cells sorted from blood, taken in a trial of the OX40 agonist ivuxolimab. The source of these receptors is an adult with an advanced solid tumor such as melanoma, head and neck, liver or kidney cancer.

V usage is TRBV5-1 and J usage is TRBJ2-1, with 10 bases that match TRBD2. With 4 bases clipped from V and 6 bases from J, the junction kept 7 bases outside the gene matches. Germline values: CDR1 SGHRS, CDR2 YFSETQ. The CDR3 spans 15 residues. The CDR3 is CASSLPSGSVNEQFF. Written as DNA, the CDR3 is TGCGCCAGCAGCCTTCCTAGCGGGAGTGTCAATGAGCAGTTCTTC.

This chain uses TRBV14 with TRBJ2-3, with 12 bases identical to TRBD2. Germline-derived CDR1 and CDR2 are SGHDN and FVKESK. The CDR3 has 19 residues. V gave up 0 bases and J gave up 4 bases; unmatched junction bases: 11. CDR3 amino acids: CASSQEGWETSGSSDTQYF. The CDR3 coding sequence is TGTGCCAGCAGCCAAGAAGGTTGGGAGACTAGCGGGAGCTCAGATACGCAGTATTTT.

The chain is built from TRBV29-1 and TRBJ1-3; no clear D. The CDR3 spans 11 residues. The germline gives CDR1 SQVTM, CDR2 ANQGSEA. With 3 bases removed from V and 4 bases from J, the gap between germline ends came to 4 bases. The CDR3 is CSVEWGNTIYF. In DNA form, the CDR3 reads TGCAGCGTTGAGTGGGGAAACACCATATATTTT.

The chain combines TRBV18 with TRBJ2-2, with 7 positions matching TRBD1. Germline V lookup: CDR1 KGHSH, CDR2 LQKENI. The CDR3 consists of 18 residues. V dropped 4 bases and J dropped 0; count of bases not matched to a gene: 11. CDR3 region: CASSLDRAGVSNTGELFF. The CDR3 DNA is TGTGCCAGCTCACTCGACAGGGCCGGCGTTTCGAACACCGGGGAGCTGTTTTTT.